In its sample, the clone carrying this TCR beta chain is medium-sized. Its antigen is still unknown. Trimming removed 5 bases from V and 4 bases from J, with 12 bases in between. Germline lookup yields CDR1 SGHVS and CDR2 FQNEAQ. The CDR3 has 13 amino acids. The record originates from a study of CD8 T cells in ankylosing spondylitis. Quantitative 5'-RACE with molecular barcodes was used to make the TCR beta libraries. TCRdb processed the 5' RACE reads anew with MiXCR; each CDR3 protein has one entry. This repertoire shows tens of thousands of distinct CDR3 sequences, 7.9% found once; its top ten account for around 30%. General study results and limits: Reportedly, significant enrichment of disease-linked clones occurred in matched ankylosing spondylitis synovial fluid.

The chain employs TRBV7-8 and TRBJ2-7; D gene uncertain. The origin of this receptor is a male donor with ankylosing spondylitis or in good health (not recorded which). The material sequenced was blood. CDR3 nucleotide sequence: TGTGCCAGCAGCGACCGGGTCCTGTACGAGCAGTACGTC. Translated: CASSDRVLYEQYV.